This entry features one TCR beta chain sequence. Its cognate antigen is unknown. This record comes from a study of beta chain features in type 1 diabetes. Study-level background: Examined across all samples were some 110 million sorted cells.

In germline, CDR1 is LNHDA, CDR2 SQIVND (reference sequence). J gave up 5 bases and V 0 bases, and 4 bases lay outside the gene matches. The CDR3 sequence is 16 residues long. Study-wide results and caveats: Since sequencing was performed on cDNA, cells with high TCR expression could be over-represented.

Since all of the isolated RNA was reverse transcribed, expressed TCRB transcripts were what got sequenced. Approximately 3.6 million reads per sample on average were obtained from naive, central memory and regulatory T cell samples. The protocol was immunoSEQ multiplex PCR, while the TCRdb copy is restricted to in-frame clones and leaves out a portion. The table lists 620,000 or so clones, 15% to 19% of them singletons. The sample comprised naive CD4+ T cells from blood. This TCR came from a man between 18 and 35 years old in good health. The V call is TRBV19, the J call TRBJ2-5, with 12 nucleotides matching TRBD1. CDR3 sequence (DNA): TGTGCCAGTAGTATAGAGGGGACAGGGGGCGCGGAGACCCAGTACTTC. Protein sequence: CASSIEGTGGAETQYF.